This record looks at one T cell receptor beta chain sequence and its context. The treatment denotes: oral pan-JAK inhibitor, 5-10 mg twice daily. Trimming took off 1 base at V and 4 bases at J, with 5 bases between the two ends. The CDR3 spans 12 residues. Per the germline V gene, CDR1 is SGHRS and CDR2 is YFSETQ. This record belongs to a study of CD8+ T cells in alopecia areata. Study-wide context: Dosing spanned 6 to 18 months on tofacitinib, then 6 months off drug.

Following extraction, RNA underwent reverse transcription to cDNA, which served as the sequencing template. Sequenced by immunoSEQ multiplex PCR; TCRdb stores in-frame clones only, minus some. The sample contains around 180,000 clones, roughly 60% of which appear only once. This sample comprised CD4+ T cells sorted from blood, obtained at week 24, from a patient treated with tofacitinib. V usage is TRBV5-1 and J usage is TRBJ2-5; D call uncertain. The receptor comes from a human donor with alopecia areata. CDR3 loop: CASSLSGETQYF. The CDR3 region has the DNA TGCGCCAGCAGCTTGTCCGGAGAGACCCAGTACTTC. The full variable domain, completed using reference TRBV5-1 and TRBJ2-5, is KAGVTQTPRYLIKTRGQQVTLSCSPISGHRSVSWYQQTPGQGLQFLFEYFSETQRNKGNFPGRFSGRQFSNSRSEMNVSTLELGDSALYLCASSLSGETQYFGPGTRLLVL.